These 3 T cell receptor beta chains were sequenced from one sample in a study of identical twins. TCRdb re-derived calls from the 5' RACE reads in MiXCR, one entry per CDR3 protein. The sample holds just under 550,000 distinct CDR3 sequences, approximately 14% seen once. These data were also filed under a second study, of yellow fever vaccine responses in identical twins.

Sequencing input: CD4+ T cells sorted from blood. All receptors derive from a woman younger than 30 in good health.

The chain employs TRBV27 and TRBJ2-7; 8 bases are a match to TRBD2. Per germline, CDR1 MNHEY and CDR2 SMNVEV (reference sequence). Trimming at V came to 1 base and at J to 6 bases, leaving 8 bases not matched to a gene. The CDR3 is 15 amino acids. The CDR3 sequence: CASSLYPTSVSEQYF. The CDR3 DNA reads TGTGCCAGCAGTTTATACCCGACTAGCGTTAGCGAGCAGTACTTC.

The chain joins TRBV5-1 to TRBJ2-7, with 9 bases lining up with TRBD1. The CDR3 loop spans 13 amino acids. The junction had 4 bases not matched to a gene; V was cut back by 7 bases and J by 2 bases. Germline CDR1 SGHRS, CDR2 YFSETQ. In DNA form, the CDR3 reads TGCGCCAGCCAGGGACAGGGAGCCTACGAGCAGTACTTC. Translated, it gives CASQGQGAYEQYF.

This clonotype was counted only a few times. This chain links TRBV11-1 with TRBJ2-3; perhaps D is TRBD1 or TRBD2 (6 bases each). CDR1 and CDR2 (germline): SGHAT, FQDESV (reference sequence). The CDR3 covers 19 residues. V gave up 4 bases and J gave up 1 base, with 24 bases separating them. The CDR3 reads CASSSLGVVGQRGTDTQYF. CDR3 DNA sequence: TGTGCCAGCAGCTCCCTAGGAGTAGTAGGACAGCGGGGCACAGATACGCAGTATTTT.